A selection of T cell receptor beta chains follows, all from one sample in a study of CD8+CD57+ T cells in acquired aplastic anemia. One entry per CDR3 protein, called by TCRdb with MiXCR from the reads. The table records some 200,000 distinct CDR3 sequences, around 47% of them present only once. The sample taken for sequencing was sorted CD4+, CD8+, or CD8+CD57+ T cells (not recorded which) from PBMCs. Receptor source: a human donor with aplastic anemia. Both conserved end residues are part of each CDR3. The D gene is left open where the match is weak. Some rows mark clone size as missing; the rest say once, few, many or name a class of expanded clone.

clone size	V gene	J gene	D gene	CDR3 DNA	CDR3 protein
-	TRBV14	TRBJ2-3	-	TGTGCCAGCAGCCAAGCCCTCACAGATACGCAGTATTTT	CASSQALTDTQYF
many	TRBV2	TRBJ2-3	-	TGTGCCAGCAGTGAACTAGGTGACTCGAGCACAGATACGCAGTATTTT	CASSELGDSSTDTQYF
-	TRBV2	TRBJ2-3	TRBD2	TGTGCCAGCAGTACCGGGGGGGTTAGCACAGATACGCAGTATTTT	CASSTGGVSTDTQYF
-	TRBV30	TRBJ1-1	-	TGTGCCTGGAGTTCGGATAACACTGAAGCTTTCTTT	CAWSSDNTEAFF
many	TRBV14	TRBJ2-7	TRBD2	TGTGCCAGCAGCCAAGCACCACCTGGGACTAGCGGCTTTTACGAGCAGTACTTC	CASSQAPPGTSGFYEQYF
few	TRBV29-1	TRBJ1-4	-	TGCAGCGTTGCAACCGGGACGGACGGAGAAAAACTGTTTTTT	CSVATGTDGEKLFF
few	TRBV30	TRBJ1-6	-	TGTGCCTGGGACAGCTCCTATAATTCACCCCTCCACTTT	CAWDSSYNSPLHF
many	TRBV12-3/TRBV12-4	TRBJ2-3	-	TGTGCCAGCCACGGCAGGAACGGAGGCACAGATACGCAGTATTTT	CASHGRNGGTDTQYF
many	TRBV2	TRBJ2-7	-	TGTGCCAGCAGTGAAGATGGGCGAGGCTACGAGCAGTACTTC	CASSEDGRGYEQYF
-	TRBV7-9	TRBJ1-1	-	TGTGCCAGCAGGAACTTCCGGGGGGAGGGAGCTTTCTTT	CASRNFRGEGAFF
-	TRBV2	TRBJ2-7	-	TGTGCCAGCAGTGTGGAGGGGGGCTACGAGCAGTACTTC	CASSVEGGYEQYF
once	TRBV10-3	TRBJ2-5	-	TGTGCCATCAGTGAGCCGGCGACGGAGGGGGAGACCCAGTACTTC	CAISEPATEGETQYF
once	TRBV7-3	TRBJ2-2	TRBD1	TGTGCCAGCAGCTTATATTCGAAACAGGGGGCGCTTGCCGGGGAGCTGTTTTTT	CASSLYSKQGALAGELFF
-	TRBV10-3	TRBJ1-2	-	TGTGCCATCAGTGGTTCCCTTGGGCTATCCTATGGCTACACCTTC	CAISGSLGLSYGYTF
many	TRBV25-1	TRBJ1-3	-	TGTGCCAGCAGTGAACCGACATCCTCTGGAAACACCATATATTTT	CASSEPTSSGNTIYF
-	TRBV2	TRBJ2-1	-	TGTGCCAGCAGCGTGGGGGGTTTCAATGGGCAGTTCTTC	CASSVGGFNGQFF
-	TRBV7-9	TRBJ1-6	TRBD1	TGTGCCAGCAGCTTCTTTATTGCGACAGGGCCCTCTAATTCACCCCTCCACTTT	CASSFFIATGPSNSPLHF
-	TRBV2	TRBJ1-2	-	TGTGCCAGTACCGAACGGGGCTGGGACTATGGCTACACCTTC	CASTERGWDYGYTF
-	TRBV29-1	TRBJ2-7	TRBD1	TGCAGCGTTGAAGGGGGGACAGGGGGCTACGAGCAGTACTTC	CSVEGGTGGYEQYF
-	TRBV24-1	TRBJ2-3	TRBD2	TGTGCCACCAGTGACTCCGACCTAGCGGGACGGGCAGATACGCAGTATTTT	CATSDSDLAGRADTQYF
-	TRBV24-1	TRBJ2-7	TRBD2	TGTGCCACCAGTGATTCTCTAGCGGGTTACGAGCAGTACTTC	CATSDSLAGYEQYF
few	TRBV20-1	TRBJ2-1	TRBD2	TGCAGTGCTAAAAGGACTAGCGGGAGGACGTACCAGGGGAATGAGCAGTTCTTC	CSAKRTSGRTYQGNEQFF
many	TRBV5-1	TRBJ2-3	-	TGCGCCACCAAGAAGGCAGGAGGTATAGATACGCAGTATTTT	CATKKAGGIDTQYF
few	TRBV18	TRBJ1-1	-	TGTGCCAGCTCACCAACGTCGGCCCAGAACACTGAAGCTTTCTTT	CASSPTSAQNTEAFF
-	TRBV25-1	TRBJ1-1	-	TGTGCCAGCAGCCAAGGCGAATGGGGCAGTAGGGCTGAAGTTTTCTTT	CASSQGEWGSRAEVFF
-	TRBV19	TRBJ1-5	-	TGTGCCAGTAGTATAGCTCTGCTTGGGCAGCCCCAGCATTTT	CASSIALLGQPQHF
-	TRBV20-1	TRBJ2-7	-	TGCAGTGCGCCGATGGCAGGTGCCTACGAGCAGTACTTC	CSAPMAGAYEQYF
many	TRBV5-1	TRBJ2-2	TRBD1	TGCGCCAGCAGCTTGTCTCTTCGGACAGGGCCGACCGGGGAGCTGTTTTTT	CASSLSLRTGPTGELFF
once	TRBV6-1	TRBJ1-4	TRBD1	TGTGCCAGCAGCCCTCGGACAGGGGCGGAAGAAAAACTGTTTTTT	CASSPRTGAEEKLFF
-	TRBV10-3	TRBJ2-1	TRBD2	TGTGCCATCAAGCCAGCGGGAGGCAATGAGCAGTTCTTC	CAIKPAGGNEQFF
few	TRBV10-3	TRBJ2-7	TRBD1	TGTGCCATCAGTCTTCACCGGGACAGAGGCTACGAGCAGTACTTC	CAISLHRDRGYEQYF
many	TRBV7-2	TRBJ2-5	-	TGTGCCAGCAGCTTAACGTGGGGGCGTCGAGAGACCCAGTACTTC	CASSLTWGRRETQYF
once	TRBV7-6	TRBJ1-3	-	TGTGCCAGCAGCTTAAGAGTAGGAACCAGCTCTGGAAACACCATATATTTT	CASSLRVGTSSGNTIYF
-	TRBV11-1	TRBJ1-3	TRBD1	TGTGCCAGCAGCCCCACACCGACAGGGATCTCTGGAAACACCATATATTTT	CASSPTPTGISGNTIYF
-	TRBV7-3	TRBJ2-7	TRBD2	TGTGCCAGCAGCTTACTCGGGAGGGAGCAGTACTTC	CASSLLGREQYF
few	TRBV2	TRBJ1-2	TRBD1	TGTGCCAGCAGTGAAGGAGAGACAGGGGGCTTTGGCTACACCTTC	CASSEGETGGFGYTF
-	TRBV7-9	TRBJ1-2	TRBD1	TGTGCCAGCAGCCATGGGACAGACTACTATGGCTACACCTTC	CASSHGTDYYGYTF
many	TRBV20-1	TRBJ2-1	TRBD2	TGCAGTGCTCCGGGGACTAGCGGGAGCTCCTACAATGAGCAGTTCTTC	CSAPGTSGSSYNEQFF
many	TRBV20-1	TRBJ2-1	-	TGCAGTGCTAGCGACGGGCGGAGGCAGTTCTTC	CSASDGRRQFF
many	TRBV20-1	TRBJ2-7	TRBD2	TGCAGTGCTAGGCGGCTAGCGGGCTCCGAGCAGTACTTC	CSARRLAGSEQYF
few	TRBV2	TRBJ2-7	-	TGTGCCAGCAACGGCGACTACGGGCAGTACTTC	CASNGDYGQYF
once	TRBV24-1	TRBJ2-3	-	TGTGCCACCAGTGATCCCCCCACAGATACGCAGTATTTT	CATSDPPTDTQYF
-	TRBV2	TRBJ2-5	-	TGTGCCAGCAGTGAAGGGGCGGGAGAGACCCAGTACTTC	CASSEGAGETQYF
many	TRBV5-8	TRBJ1-1	-	TGTGCCAGCAGCTTGGGAGGGATGAACACTGAAGCTTTCTTT	CASSLGGMNTEAFF
few	TRBV7-2	TRBJ1-1	-	TGTGCCAGCAGCTTAGGCGGGACTACTGAAGCTTTCTTT	CASSLGGTTEAFF
many	TRBV20-1	TRBJ2-3	-	TGCAGTGCTAGGATTAGCGGCACAGATACGCAGTATTTT	CSARISGTDTQYF
-	TRBV10-3	TRBJ2-1	TRBD2	TGTGCCGCGGGGGACCCCTACAATGAGCAGTTCTTC	CAAGDPYNEQFF
many	TRBV2	TRBJ1-3	-	TGTGCCAGCAGGAGGGGGACAAACACCATATATTTT	CASRRGTNTIYF
many	TRBV6-5	TRBJ2-7	-	TGTGCCAGCAGTTACTCATCGGCCTACGAGCAGTACTTC	CASSYSSAYEQYF
-	TRBV2	TRBJ1-6	-	TGTGCCAGCACCCTAGGAGTCGGGGGCCTCTTCCACTTT	CASTLGVGGLFHF
-	TRBV10-1	TRBJ2-7	-	TGCGCCAGCAGTGTGGGGGCGGCGGGAGAAATCGAGCAGTACTTC	CASSVGAAGEIEQYF